The 17 T cell receptor beta chains below all came from one sample that was sequenced in a study of T cell changes during pregnancy in multiple sclerosis. Repertoires were generated with immunoSEQ multiplex PCR, while TCRdb's copy carries only in-frame clones and drops some. The sample holds around 29,000 clones, around 88% seen once. Here the sequenced sample was CD4+ T cells from peripheral blood mononuclear cells, taken in the first trimester of pregnancy. These receptor sequences come from a female donor in good health, enrolled as a control in a pregnancy study.

V and J are TRBV7-2 and TRBJ2-1; 10 bases agree with TRBD2. The ends lost 0 bases at V and 7 bases at J; junction bases unmatched: 12. Per germline, CDR1 SGHTA and CDR2 FQGNSA. This CDR3 is 18 amino acids long. The CDR3 DNA reads as TGTGCCAGCAGCTTAGCGTTCTCTAGCGGGAGCACTGGGAATGAGCAGTTCTTC. Its protein is CASSLAFSSGSTGNEQFF.

This sequence joins TRBV6-5 and TRBJ1-4; D is uncertain. Trimming stripped 4 bases from V and 8 bases from J, with 11 bases between. The CDR3 runs to 13 residues. CDR1 is MNHEY and CDR2 is SVGAGI in the germline V gene. CDR3 loop: CASSSTWREKLFF. The CDR3 DNA is TGTGCCAGCAGTTCGACCTGGCGGGAAAAACTGTTTTTT.

This chain joins TRBV5-1 and TRBJ2-1, with D possibly TRBD2 on 6 matching bases. Germline V gene sequence: CDR1 SGHRS, CDR2 YFSETQ. This CDR3 region has 17 residues. Trimming left V 4 bases short and J 6 bases short, with 23 bases between. CDR3 in amino acids: CASSAISSATFSNEQFF. The CDR3 coding sequence is TGCGCCAGCAGCGCCATTTCTAGCGCTACCTTCAGCAATGAGCAGTTCTTC.

The genes are TRBV11-2 and TRBJ1-5; possible D gene TRBD1, 6 bases. The germline gives CDR1 SGHAT, CDR2 FQNNGV. The CDR3 runs to 13 residues. V was clipped by 5 bases and J by 7 bases, with 12 bases between them. Here the CDR3 reads CASSPGERQPQHF. CDR3 nucleotides: TGTGCCAGCAGCCCAGGGGAAAGACAGCCCCAGCATTTT.

The chain recombines TRBV7-2 with TRBJ2-5; perhaps TRBD1 as D (5 bases). CDR3 length equals 15 residues. V lost 5 bases, J lost 5 bases, and 18 bases lay in between. The germline V gene encodes CDR1 SGHTA and CDR2 FQGNSA. As DNA, the CDR3 is TGTGCCAGCAGCCCCGAAGGGGCAATTATGGAGACCCAGTACTTC. Protein product: CASSPEGAIMETQYF.

This sequence joins TRBV5-1 and TRBJ1-1; D uncertain. CDR1 is SGHRS, CDR2 YFSETQ, per germline. Between the trimmed V and J ends, which lost 4 bases and 10 bases, there was a span of 20 bases. This CDR3 is built from 14 residues. The CDR3 loop reads CASSPQAGGWGAFF. The CDR3 DNA follows: TGCGCCAGCAGCCCCCAGGCGGGAGGGTGGGGAGCTTTCTTT.

V usage is TRBV14 and J usage is TRBJ2-4; no definite D call. Trimming shortened V by 4 bases and J by 6 bases, and 7 bases separated the two germline ends. The length of the CDR3 is 12 residues. Germline assignment: CDR1 SGHDN and CDR2 FVKESK. Written as DNA, the CDR3 is TGTGCCAGCAGCCCGGGTGGAAACATTCAGTACTTC. It specifies CASSPGGNIQYF.

The gene calls are TRBV30 and TRBJ1-5, with 7 bases matching TRBD1. V dropped 0 bases and J dropped 6; count of bases not matched to a gene: 2. This CDR3 has 13 amino acids. CDR1 is GTSNPN and CDR2 is SVGIG in the germline V gene (reference sequence). CDR3 protein: CAWSVQGSQPQHF. Written as DNA, the CDR3 is TGTGCCTGGAGTGTACAGGGGAGTCAGCCCCAGCATTTT.

The gene calls are TRBV5-6 and TRBJ2-1; 8 positions match TRBD2. Trimming removed 4 bases from V and 2 bases from J; junction bases left unmatched: 8. The germline V gene encodes CDR1 SGHDT and CDR2 YYEEEE. The CDR3 length is 16 residues. The CDR3 is CASSRYTSGTYNEQFF. CDR3 in DNA: TGTGCCAGCAGCCGCTACACTAGCGGAACCTACAATGAGCAGTTCTTC.

The chain links TRBV6-1 to TRBJ2-3; 8 nucleotides match TRBD1. Germline V gene sequence: CDR1 MNHNS, CDR2 SASEGT. The CDR3 totals 15 residues. V shed 5 bases, J shed 3 bases, and the junction held 7 bases outside the gene matches. Here the CDR3 reads CASSPTGDRTDTQYF. CDR3 nucleotide sequence: TGTGCCAGCAGTCCCACGGGGGACAGGACAGATACGCAGTATTTT.

The CDR3 loop reads CASSHGSQETQYF. CDR3 nucleotide sequence: TGTGCCAGTAGTCACGGTTCTCAAGAGACCCAGTACTTC. This chain uses TRBV19 with TRBJ2-5; D not certain. The CDR3 loop spans 13 amino acids. Germline assignment: CDR1 LNHDA and CDR2 SQIVND (reference sequence). The V gene lost 5 bases and the J gene lost 2 bases, with 9 bases spanning the gap.

The CDR3 region has the DNA TGTGCCAGCTCACCACCCGACAGAATGAACACTGAAGCTTTCTTT. This translates into CASSPPDRMNTEAFF. J is TRBJ1-1 and V is TRBV18; maybe TRBD1 (5 bases). The CDR3 length is 15 residues. From germline, CDR1 is KGHSH and CDR2 LQKENI. V was trimmed by 0 bases and J by 0 bases, leaving 8 bases between them.

This clone showed up just a few times. V and J are TRBV7-9 and TRBJ1-1, with D possibly matching TRBD1 (6 bases). V lost 5 bases and J lost 6, with 16 bases in between. Germline V gene sequence: CDR1 SEHNR, CDR2 FQNEAQ (reference sequence). This CDR3 has 14 amino acids. CDR3 residues: CASSLLQGIAEAFF. The CDR3 DNA sequence: TGTGCCAGCAGCCTTCTACAGGGTATTGCTGAAGCTTTCTTT.

The chain is built from TRBV6-6 and TRBJ2-7; 9 nucleotides agree with TRBD1. The CDR3 sequence is 13 residues long. V shed 5 bases, J shed 3 bases, and the junction held 2 bases outside the gene matches. Germline values: CDR1 MNHNY, CDR2 SVGAGI (reference sequence). The CDR3 DNA sequence: TGTGCCAGCAGTGGACAGGGGTACTACGAGCAGTACTTC. This encodes CASSGQGYYEQYF.

J is TRBJ2-1 and V is TRBV7-2, with D possibly being TRBD1 (5 bases). The CDR3 runs to 14 residues. The germline V gene encodes CDR1 SGHTA and CDR2 FQGNSA. Trimming left V 5 bases short and J 9 bases short, with 17 bases between. In DNA form, the CDR3 reads TGTGCCAGCAGCCAAGGGTTAGGGGTTTTTGAGCAGTTCTTC. It codes for CASSQGLGVFEQFF.

This clone was counted a single time. The V and J genes are TRBV27 and TRBJ2-7; D is undetermined. Between the trimmed V and J ends, which lost 5 bases and 1 base, there was a span of 12 bases. Germline CDR1 is MNHEY and CDR2 is SMNVEV (reference sequence). The CDR3 totals 14 residues. CDR3 protein: CASSLRTTSYEQYF. As DNA, the CDR3 is TGTGCCAGCAGTCTGAGAACTACTTCCTACGAGCAGTACTTC.

About this clone itself: Distinct nucleotide sequences in the sample also encode this CDR3. V usage is TRBV28 and J usage is TRBJ1-5; TRBD1 agrees at 8 bases. J gave up 5 bases and V 4 bases, and 4 bases lay outside the gene matches. Germline V gene sequence: CDR1 MDHEN, CDR2 SYDVKM. CDR3 length equals 14 residues. The CDR3 protein is CASSSGQGDQPQHF. CDR3 nucleotide sequence: TGTGCCAGCAGTTCCGGACAGGGTGATCAGCCCCAGCATTTT. The variable domain in full, completed from reference TRBV28 and TRBJ1-5, reads DVKVTQSSRYLVKRTGEKVFLECVQDMDHENMFWYRQDPGLGLRLIYFSYDVKMKEKGDIPEGYSVSREKKERFSLILESASTNQTSMYLCASSSGQGDQPQHFGDGTRLSIL.